This paragraph covers one T cell receptor (beta chain) sequence. The data were produced by immunoSEQ multiplex PCR, yet TCRdb's version contains in-frame clones alone and is incomplete. Among 390,000 or so clones listed, more than 80% were seen once. This sample was included in a study of control samples from healthy donors and cancer patients. The receptor was isolated from a man aged 40-50 years with head and neck cancer. Sample: PBMCs.

For the CDR3, the DNA is TGTGCCACTCGCCATCGACAGGGAAGGTCCTACGAGCAGTACTTC. Its protein product is CATRHRQGRSYEQYF. This rearrangement joins TRBV19 to TRBJ2-7; 7 bases line up with TRBD1. This CDR3 comprises 15 residues. After removal of 10 bases from V and 1 base from J, the junction contained 13 bases not matched to a gene. Germline V lookup: CDR1 LNHDA, CDR2 SQIVND (reference sequence).